A single sample is the source of the 23 T cell receptor beta chains below, sequenced in a study of T-cell memory formation after mild COVID-19. TCRdb redid the calling of the 5' RACE reads with MiXCR, one entry per CDR3 protein. The data contain over 300,000 distinct CDR3 sequences, less than 25% of them singletons. The sequenced sample consisted of PBMCs or a T cell subset sorted from them (not recorded which). These receptors were obtained from a man aged 18 to 30 who had mild COVID-19 (a few samples of this study predate the infection). Cell type and time point are not known.

This clonotype was counted at least ten times. The chain uses TRBV4-1 and TRBJ1-2, with TRBD1 as a possible D gene (5 bases). Looked up from germline, CDR1 is MGHRA and CDR2 is YSYEKL. The CDR3 has 14 amino acids. Trimming took off 0 bases at V and 2 bases at J, with 7 bases between the two ends. In nucleotides, the CDR3 is TGCGCCAGCAGCCAAGAGCAGGGAAACTATGGCTACACCTTC. Translating gives CASSQEQGNYGYTF.

The chain has TRBV20-1 and TRBJ2-7; D possibly corresponds to TRBD1 (5 bases). The ends were cut back, 3 bases at V and 5 bases at J, with 11 bases in the middle. The CDR3 has 12 residues. Germline values: CDR1 DFQATT, CDR2 SNEGSKA (reference sequence). The CDR3 sequence is CSASTGHHEQYF. The CDR3 DNA reads as TGCAGTGCTAGTACCGGACACCACGAGCAGTACTTC.

There are a few counts of this clonotype. V usage is TRBV4-3 and J usage is TRBJ2-5; TRBD2 might be the D (5 bases). This CDR3 has 14 residues. CDR1 is LGHNA, CDR2 YSLEER, per germline. The V and J ends lost 0 bases and 0 bases respectively, with 5 bases between them. The CDR3 loop reads CASSQELDQETQYF. CDR3 nucleotide sequence: TGCGCCAGCAGCCAAGAACTAGACCAAGAGACCCAGTACTTC.

This clonotype was picked up a small number of times. The J gene is TRBJ1-5, the V gene TRBV9; 9 nucleotides align to TRBD1. CDR3 length: 15 residues. The trim removed 3 bases at V and 3 bases at J, leaving 4 bases unmatched. Per germline, CDR1 SGDLS and CDR2 YYNGEE. CDR3 coding DNA: TGTGCCAGCAGCGGGGGGACAGGGTACAATCAGCCCCAGCATTTT. Amino acids: CASSGGTGYNQPQHF.

This clonotype occurred a few times. V usage is TRBV4-1 and J usage is TRBJ2-5, with 8 bases that match TRBD2. The germline V gene encodes CDR1 MGHRA and CDR2 YSYEKL. The CDR3 has 15 amino acids. V gave up 1 base and J gave up 7 bases; unmatched junction bases: 8. This CDR3 is CASSQVRGGIGTQYF. CDR3 DNA sequence: TGCGCCAGCAGCCAAGTACGGGGGGGTATCGGGACCCAGTACTTC.

The sample holds a few counts of this clonotype. This chain joins TRBV7-9 and TRBJ2-3; D unresolved. CDR3 length equals 14 residues. Germline assignment: CDR1 SEHNR and CDR2 FQNEAQ (reference sequence). With 5 bases removed from V and 0 bases from J, the gap between germline ends came to 9 bases. The CDR3 loop reads CASSLFESTDTQYF. The CDR3 DNA sequence: TGTGCCAGCAGCCTATTCGAAAGCACAGATACGCAGTATTTT.

This clonotype appeared a single time. The conserved final phenylalanine or tryptophan is absent from the CDR3, which likely points to a read error. The DNA is left out, because the CDR3 cannot be placed on it with certainty; the CDR3 is given as TCRdb lists it. The rearrangement links TRBV5-6 to TRBJ2-7; TRBD1, as called in the table, went unchecked against the DNA. Germline V lookup: CDR1 SGHDT, CDR2 YYEEEE. The CDR3 is made up of 10 amino acids, end residues included. CDR3 sequence reads: CASSPIRGGA.

A few counts support this clonotype. The rearrangement joins TRBV5-6 to TRBJ2-3, with no clear D. V lost 2 bases and J 3 bases, leaving 7 bases between the germline ends. Germline loops: CDR1 SGHDT, CDR2 YYEEEE. The CDR3 loop spans 13 amino acids. The DNA for the CDR3 is TGTGCCAGCAGCTTTTCCCAGACAGATACGCAGTATTTT. Protein: CASSFSQTDTQYF.

The chain uses TRBV12-3 or TRBV12-4 and TRBJ2-2; 8 bases are shared with TRBD1. The V segment lost 5 bases and the J segment 6 bases; nucleotides outside the gene matches: 5. CDR3 length: 14 residues. The CDR3 region has the DNA TGTGCCAGCAGTCCCCGGACAGGGCCCGGGGAGCTGTTTTTT. Amino acid sequence: CASSPRTGPGELFF.

The rearrangement links TRBV12-3 or TRBV12-4 to TRBJ2-2; TRBD1 agrees at 11 bases. V was clipped by 7 bases and J by 6 bases; unmatched bases: 7. The CDR3 extends over 15 amino acids. The CDR3 is CASISGTGGPGELFF. The CDR3 DNA reads as TGTGCCAGCATCTCCGGGACAGGGGGGCCCGGGGAGCTGTTTTTT.

There are many counts of this clonotype. The chain links TRBV6-2 or TRBV6-3 to TRBJ2-5; D is ambiguous. The V and J ends lost 2 bases and 5 bases respectively, with 15 bases between them. CDR3 length: 15 amino acids. The germline CDR1 and CDR2 sequences are MNHEY and SVGEGT. The CDR3 loop reads CASSYPRQFGETQYF. DNA of the CDR3: TGTGCCAGCAGTTACCCAAGACAATTCGGGGAGACCCAGTACTTC.

A few counts support this clonotype. The V and J genes are TRBV5-1 and TRBJ2-5; D call uncertain. Trimming took off 2 bases at V and 3 bases at J, with 14 bases between the two ends. Germline V lookup: CDR1 SGHRS, CDR2 YFSETQ. This CDR3 spans 15 amino acids. CDR3 DNA sequence: TGCGCCAGCAGCTTCGACGGTTCGGCGGAAGAGACCCAGTACTTC. It specifies CASSFDGSAEETQYF.

This sequence joins TRBV7-3 and TRBJ2-6, with D possibly being TRBD1 (5 bases). Germline CDR1 and CDR2: SGHTA and FQGTGA. Trimming pared 6 bases from V and 0 bases from J, leaving 15 bases between. The CDR3 loop spans 17 amino acids. CDR3 sequence (DNA): TGTGCCAGCAGTCCCACAGGCACCAACTCTGGGGCCAACGTCCTGACTTTC. Protein: CASSPTGTNSGANVLTF.

The CDR3 sequence is CASTTPGGLAGGSSYNEQFF. The CDR3 DNA follows: TGTGCCAGCACCACCCCAGGAGGACTAGCGGGGGGAAGCTCCTACAATGAGCAGTTCTTC. The chain is built from TRBV12-3 or TRBV12-4 and TRBJ2-1, with 14 bases lining up with TRBD2. Trimming cost V 7 bases and J 0 bases; bases outside gene matches: 14. This CDR3 has 20 amino acids.

This clonotype was counted many times. This chain links TRBV27 with TRBJ2-3; 7 bases align to TRBD1. The V and J ends lost 1 base and 3 bases, in that order; junction bases with no gene match: 10. Germline-derived CDR1 and CDR2 are MNHEY and SMNVEV (reference sequence). CDR3 length: 17 residues. In DNA form, the CDR3 reads TGTGCCAGCAGTTTATTGTGTTTGACAGGGTGGACAGATACGCAGTATTTT. Translating gives CASSLLCLTGWTDTQYF.

The rearrangement joins TRBV18 to TRBJ2-7; no firm D call. V was clipped by 3 bases and J by 3 bases, with 6 bases between them. The germline V gene has CDR1 KGHSH and CDR2 LQKENI. The length of the CDR3 is 12 residues. The DNA for the CDR3 is TGTGCCAGCTCACCCCCGAACTACGAGCAGTACTTC. The encoded protein is CASSPPNYEQYF.

This clonotype was counted a few times. The chain carries TRBV24-1 and TRBJ2-4, with 7 bases aligning to TRBD1. Germline assignment: CDR1 KGHDR and CDR2 SFDVKD. After removal of 3 bases from V and 8 bases from J, the junction contained 3 bases not matched to a gene. The CDR3 is 13 amino acids. CDR3 DNA: TGTGCCACCAGTGATGTGACAGGGTACATTCAGTACTTC. Translation: CATSDVTGYIQYF.

V usage is TRBV4-1 and J usage is TRBJ1-2, with TRBD1 matching over 8 bases. The CDR3 is 15 residues long. V was pared by 0 bases and J by 7 bases, with 7 bases of the junction left unmatched. The germline gives CDR1 MGHRA, CDR2 YSYEKL. The CDR3 DNA is TGCGCCAGCAGCCAAGACCAGGGGGCGAATGTTGGCTACACCTTC. Translation: CASSQDQGANVGYTF.

This clonotype has just a few counts. The J gene is TRBJ2-7, the V gene TRBV2; 8 bases map to TRBD2. There are 11 residues in the CDR3. The germline CDR1 and CDR2 sequences are SNHLY and FYNNEI. V lost 11 bases and J lost 5; bases outside the gene matches: 5. The CDR3 here is CAGRGGHEQYV. For the CDR3, the DNA is TGTGCCGGTCGCGGGGGGCACGAGCAGTACGTC.

The CDR3 nucleotides are TGCAGTGCTAGGGGATCGTGGGGTCCCGGTGATACGCAGTATTTT. This translates into CSARGSWGPGDTQYF. V gene TRBV20-1 combines with J gene TRBJ2-3; no clear D gene. Between the trimmed V and J ends, which lost 3 bases and 6 bases, there was a span of 19 bases. The germline V gene encodes CDR1 DFQATT and CDR2 SNEGSKA (reference sequence). The CDR3 length is 15 residues.

The V call is TRBV25-1, the J call TRBJ1-3; D possibly corresponds to TRBD1 (6 bases). CDR3 length: 16 amino acids. The germline V gene encodes CDR1 MGHDK and CDR2 SYGVNS. V was trimmed by 6 bases and J by 5 bases, leaving 20 bases between them. The CDR3, as DNA: TGTGCCAGCAGGAAAGCTTCAGGGGTAGGGAGAAACACCATATATTTT. It yields the protein CASRKASGVGRNTIYF.

This clonotype was picked up a small number of times. The rearrangement links TRBV24-1 to TRBJ2-3, with TRBD2 matching over 7 bases. This CDR3 spans 15 amino acids. Germline CDR1 and CDR2: KGHDR and SFDVKD. V gave up 9 bases and J gave up 2 bases; unmatched junction bases: 10. The CDR3 DNA is TGTGCCACCCGCACTAGCGATTTACTCACAGATACGCAGTATTTT. Its protein product is CATRTSDLLTDTQYF.

The V and J genes are TRBV12-3 or TRBV12-4 and TRBJ1-6; D not resolved. V was clipped by 6 bases and J by 9 bases, with 12 bases between them. The CDR3 covers 13 residues. CDR3 residues: CASRPLGGSPLHF. The CDR3 DNA reads as TGTGCCAGCAGACCCTTGGGTGGTTCACCCCTCCACTTT.